This TCR beta chain was found in a study of blood T cell repertoires in COVID-19. Sequencing used immunoSEQ multiplex PCR; TCRdb keeps in-frame clones, though not all of them. The sample includes around 380,000 clones, about 89% of them seen just once. The junction had 3 bases not matched to a gene; V was cut back by 6 bases and J by 0 bases. The CDR3 loop spans 14 amino acids. Germline CDR1 MNHEY, CDR2 SMNVEV (reference sequence). The source is a man aged 30 to 45 who had recovered from COVID-19. This chain joins TRBV27 and TRBJ2-3, with 7 positions matching TRBD2. The specimen was PBMCs or T cells enriched from blood (not recorded which). DNA of the CDR3: TGTGCCAGCAGACGACTAGCTAGCACAGATACGCAGTATTTT. Its translation: CASRRLASTDTQYF.